This is a list of T cell receptor beta chains from one sample in a study of cytomegalovirus exposure and HLA in healthy donors. Using immunoSEQ multiplex PCR, the repertoire was profiled, and TCRdb retains in-frame clones only, with some absent. The table shows under 130,000 clones, with 10% to 15% occurring only once. The sequencing sample was made of PBMCs. The receptors here all came from a man aged 40-49 years in good health and CMV-seropositive. CDR3s include the opening cysteine and the closing phenylalanine or tryptophan. Each record gives: CDR3 DNA, CDR3 protein, V gene, D gene, clone size, J gene. The D gene is left open where the match is weak. The size field is filled for only some rows; it gives once, few, many or a size class.

TGTGCCAGCAGTTTGGGGACTAGCGGGAGTGACGAGCAGTACTTC,CASSLGTSGSDEQYF,TRBV28,TRBD2,.,TRBJ2-7
TGCGCCAGCAGCTTGAGCACTAGCGGGACTATTAATGAGCAGTTCTTC,CASSLSTSGTINEQFF,TRBV5-1,TRBD2,few,TRBJ2-1
TGTGCCAGTACTCTTAGCGGGAGTGCCTACAATGAGCAGTTCTTC,CASTLSGSAYNEQFF,TRBV19,TRBD2,few,TRBJ2-1
TGTCCACCTAGGCCGGGGGGGACACTCCTACGGCAGCAGTACTTC,CPPRPGGTLLRQQYF,TRBV27,TRBD2,.,TRBJ2-7
TGTGCCAGCGGTCGCGGCACTGAAGCTTTCTTT,CASGRGTEAFF,TRBV11-2,.,few,TRBJ1-1
TGTGCCAGCAGTCCCGACAGGGCAGGAAACACCATATATTTT,CASSPDRAGNTIYF,TRBV6-4,TRBD1,.,TRBJ1-3
TGTGCCAGCAGCTTAGGAAACAGTTATGGCTACACCTTC,CASSLGNSYGYTF,TRBV7-2,.,.,TRBJ1-2
TGCAGCGTTTCTAAGGGGACAGGGTCTTTTGGCTACACCTTC,CSVSKGTGSFGYTF,TRBV29-1,TRBD1,.,TRBJ1-2
TGTGCCAGCAGTTACTGGCGGGGCTACGAGCAGTACTTC,CASSYWRGYEQYF,TRBV6-5,.,.,TRBJ2-7
TGCGCCAGCAGCTTGGGCGAAGATGGCTACACCTTC,CASSLGEDGYTF,TRBV5-1,.,few,TRBJ1-2
TGTGCTAGTGGTTTGGGACTGCGGGTTCAAGGAGGCGCCCAGTACTTC,CASGLGLRVQGGAQYF,TRBV12-5,.,.,TRBJ2-5
TGTGCCAGCTCACCGCAAGGAGATGCGGGTGAGCAGTTCTTC,CASSPQGDAGEQFF,TRBV18,.,few,TRBJ2-1
TGTGCCAGCAGCTTAGACGGCAGGGTGGGTGGCTACACCTTC,CASSLDGRVGGYTF,TRBV7-9,.,few,TRBJ1-2
TGTGCCATCAATGGAGGGAACTCCTACGAGCAGTACTTC,CAINGGNSYEQYF,TRBV10-3,.,few,TRBJ2-7
TGCAGCGTTTCACAGGGGGGCTACGAGCAGTACTTC,CSVSQGGYEQYF,TRBV29-1,TRBD1,.,TRBJ2-7
TGTGCCGCCACGGGGACCGGGGAGCTGTTTTTT,CAATGTGELFF,TRBV10-3,.,few,TRBJ2-2
TGTGCCAGTAGTATTGGGCAGGCTCACTTGAATTTC,CASSIGQAHLNF,TRBV19,.,few,TRBJ1-2
TGTGCCAGCAGCTTGGCCTTCTCGCGAGCGGCCCAAGAGACCCAGTACTTC,CASSLAFSRAAQETQYF,TRBV5-4,.,few,TRBJ2-5
TGTGCCAGTAAAACAGGAGTCTCCTCCTACAATGAGCAGTTCTTC,CASKTGVSSYNEQFF,TRBV19,.,few,TRBJ2-1
TGTGCCAGCAGCGCTCCCGAGGGGGGGGCGAGGGACACTGAAGCTTTCTTT,CASSAPEGGARDTEAFF,TRBV2,.,few,TRBJ1-1
TGCAGCGTTGAAGGGAACTCGGGGGGCTACACCTTC,CSVEGNSGGYTF,TRBV29-1,.,few,TRBJ1-2